This TCR beta chain was observed in a study of shared clonotypes between healthy human individuals. V was trimmed by 4 bases and J by 7 bases, leaving 25 bases between them. Looked up from germline, CDR1 is LNHNV and CDR2 is YYDKDF (reference sequence). The CDR3 loop spans 17 amino acids. Donors had no recently reported acute infections or vaccinations and were HIV-negative. In the CD4+ fraction, cells were divided into CD45RA+ naive and CD45RA-negative memory subsets. DNA at 150 to 200 ng, about 30,000 T cell genomes, went into sorted-subset replicate PCRs. Assay used: immunoSEQ multiplex PCR; TCRdb lists only in-frame clones, some missing. Here the sample spans over 850,000 clones, around 82% being singletons.

Material for sequencing was memory CD4+ T cells from PBMCs. Subset noted: CD45RA-negative fraction. The source of this sequence is a man in his late teens or twenties in good health. Some clones in this sample may be carry-over from other donors' samples. The chain is built from TRBV15 and TRBJ1-2; D unclear. The CDR3 bases are TGTGCCACCAGCAAGATACCGTGGCAGGCAAGTCTACCTGGCTACACCTTC. This translates into CATSKIPWQASLPGYTF.